This TCR beta chain was sequenced during a study of response to subunit inactivated influenza vaccine. This clonotype has just a few counts. V was pared by 4 bases and J by 2 bases, with 12 bases of the junction left unmatched. CDR1 and CDR2 (germline): SGHNT, YYREEE (reference sequence). The CDR3 is made up of 16 amino acids. TCRdb called the RT-PCR reads again in MiXCR, with one record for every CDR3 protein. This table has 800,000 or so distinct CDR3 sequences, about 20% appearing once. The sequences come from PBMCs from blood, collected less than 6 days after vaccination. The chain combines TRBV5-4 with TRBJ2-7; 7 positions match TRBD1. The TCR comes from a man between 45 and 60 years old who received an inactivated influenza vaccine. The chain's CDR3 is CASSPATGMGPYEQYF. CDR3 in DNA: TGTGCCAGCAGCCCCGCGACAGGGATGGGGCCCTACGAGCAGTACTTC.